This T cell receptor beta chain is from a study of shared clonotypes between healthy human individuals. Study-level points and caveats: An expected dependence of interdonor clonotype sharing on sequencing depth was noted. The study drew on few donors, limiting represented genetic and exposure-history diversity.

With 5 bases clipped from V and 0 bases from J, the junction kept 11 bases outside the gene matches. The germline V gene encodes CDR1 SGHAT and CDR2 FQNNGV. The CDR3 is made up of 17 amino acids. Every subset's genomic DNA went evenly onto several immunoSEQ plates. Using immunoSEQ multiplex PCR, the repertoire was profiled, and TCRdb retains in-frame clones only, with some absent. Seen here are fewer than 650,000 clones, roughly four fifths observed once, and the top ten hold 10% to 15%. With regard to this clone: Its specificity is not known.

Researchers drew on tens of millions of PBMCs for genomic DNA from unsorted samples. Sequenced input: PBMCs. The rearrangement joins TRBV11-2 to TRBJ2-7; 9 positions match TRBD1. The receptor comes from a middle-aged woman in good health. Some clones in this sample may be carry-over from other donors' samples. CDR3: CASSPLPGQGSSYEQYF. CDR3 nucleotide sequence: TGTGCCAGCAGCCCGTTACCGGGACAGGGTTCCTCCTACGAGCAGTACTTC.